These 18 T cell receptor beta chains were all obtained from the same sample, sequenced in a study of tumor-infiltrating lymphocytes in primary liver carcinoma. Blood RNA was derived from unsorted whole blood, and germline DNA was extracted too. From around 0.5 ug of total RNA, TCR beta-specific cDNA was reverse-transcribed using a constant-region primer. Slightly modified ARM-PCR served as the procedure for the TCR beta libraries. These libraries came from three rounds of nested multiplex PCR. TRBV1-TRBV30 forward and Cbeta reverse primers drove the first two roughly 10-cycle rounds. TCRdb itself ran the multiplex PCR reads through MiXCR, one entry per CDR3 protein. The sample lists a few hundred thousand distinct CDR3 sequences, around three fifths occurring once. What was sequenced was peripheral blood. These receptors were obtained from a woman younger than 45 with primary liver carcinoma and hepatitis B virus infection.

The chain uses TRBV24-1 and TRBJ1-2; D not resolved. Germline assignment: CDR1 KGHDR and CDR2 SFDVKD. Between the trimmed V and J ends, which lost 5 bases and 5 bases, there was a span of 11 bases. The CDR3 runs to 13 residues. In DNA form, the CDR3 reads TGTGCCACCAGTGCCTCGCGGGTATATGGCTACACCTTC. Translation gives CATSASRVYGYTF.

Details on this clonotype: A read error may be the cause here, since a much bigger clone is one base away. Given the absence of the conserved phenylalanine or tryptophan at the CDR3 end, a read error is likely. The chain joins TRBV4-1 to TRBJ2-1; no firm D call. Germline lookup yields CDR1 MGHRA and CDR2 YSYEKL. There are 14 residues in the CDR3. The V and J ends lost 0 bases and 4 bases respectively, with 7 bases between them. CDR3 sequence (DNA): TGCGCCAGCAGCCAAGATGGACGGTACAATGAGCAGTTCTTA. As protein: CASSQDGRYNEQFL.

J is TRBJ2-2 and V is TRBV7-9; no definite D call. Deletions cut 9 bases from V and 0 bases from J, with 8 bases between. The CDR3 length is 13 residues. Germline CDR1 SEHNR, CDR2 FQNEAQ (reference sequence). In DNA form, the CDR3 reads TGTGCCAGGGCCGATTCGAACACCGGGGAGCTGTTTTTT. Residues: CARADSNTGELFF.

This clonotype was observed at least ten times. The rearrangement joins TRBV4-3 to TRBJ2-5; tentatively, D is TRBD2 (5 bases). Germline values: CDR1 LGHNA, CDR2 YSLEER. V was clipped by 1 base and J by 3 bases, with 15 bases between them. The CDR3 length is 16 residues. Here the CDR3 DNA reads TGCGCCAGCAGCCAAGTTCGCGGGCTAGGGAAAGAGACCCAGTACTTC. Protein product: CASSQVRGLGKETQYF.

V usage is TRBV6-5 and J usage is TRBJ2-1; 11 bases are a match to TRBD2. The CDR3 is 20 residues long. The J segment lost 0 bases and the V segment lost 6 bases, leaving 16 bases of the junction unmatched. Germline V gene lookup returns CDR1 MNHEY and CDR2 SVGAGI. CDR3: CASSPRLAGSNSGSYNEQFF. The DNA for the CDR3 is TGTGCCAGCAGCCCGAGACTAGCGGGATCAAACTCGGGCTCCTACAATGAGCAGTTCTTC.

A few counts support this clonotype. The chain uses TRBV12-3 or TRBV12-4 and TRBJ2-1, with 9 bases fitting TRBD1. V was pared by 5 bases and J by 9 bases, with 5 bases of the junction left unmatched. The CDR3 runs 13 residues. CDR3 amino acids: CASSPGQGLEQFF. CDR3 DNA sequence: TGTGCCAGCAGTCCCGGACAGGGGCTTGAGCAGTTCTTC.

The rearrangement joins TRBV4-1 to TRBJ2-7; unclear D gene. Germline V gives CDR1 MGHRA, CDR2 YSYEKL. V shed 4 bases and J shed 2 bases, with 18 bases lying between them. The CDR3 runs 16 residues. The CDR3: CASSPFRAGDAYEQYF. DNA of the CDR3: TGCGCCAGCAGCCCCTTTAGGGCCGGAGACGCCTACGAGCAGTACTTC.

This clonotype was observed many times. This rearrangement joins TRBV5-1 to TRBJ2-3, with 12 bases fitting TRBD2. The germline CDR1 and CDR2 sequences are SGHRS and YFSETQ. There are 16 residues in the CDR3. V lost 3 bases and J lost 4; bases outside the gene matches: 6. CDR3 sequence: CASSSSLAGGADTQYF. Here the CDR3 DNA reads TGCGCCAGCAGCTCATCACTAGCGGGAGGAGCAGATACGCAGTATTTT.

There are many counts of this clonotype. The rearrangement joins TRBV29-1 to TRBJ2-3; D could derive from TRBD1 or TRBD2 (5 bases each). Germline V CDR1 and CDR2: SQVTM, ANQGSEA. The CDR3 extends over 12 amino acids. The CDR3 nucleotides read TGCGCACTTAGAGGGGACACAGATACGCAGTATTTT. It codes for CALRGDTDTQYF.

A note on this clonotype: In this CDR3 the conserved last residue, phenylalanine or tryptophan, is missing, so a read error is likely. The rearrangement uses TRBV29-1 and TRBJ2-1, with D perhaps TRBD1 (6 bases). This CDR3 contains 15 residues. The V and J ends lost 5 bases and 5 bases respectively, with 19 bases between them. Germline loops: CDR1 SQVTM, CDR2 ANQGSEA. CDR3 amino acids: CSVLNGQTKHNEQFL. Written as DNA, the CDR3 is TGCAGCGTTCTCAATGGACAGACGAAGCACAATGAGCAGTTCCTA.

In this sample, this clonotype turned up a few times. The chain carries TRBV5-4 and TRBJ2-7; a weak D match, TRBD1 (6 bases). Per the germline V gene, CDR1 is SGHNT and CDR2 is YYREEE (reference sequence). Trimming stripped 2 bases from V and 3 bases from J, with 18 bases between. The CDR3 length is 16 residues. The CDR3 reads CASSFKGVLGHYEQYF. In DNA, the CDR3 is TGTGCCAGCAGCTTTAAGGGGGTTCTTGGACACTACGAGCAGTACTTC. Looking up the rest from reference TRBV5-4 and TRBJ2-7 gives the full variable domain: ETGVTQSPTHLIKTRGQQVTLRCSSQSGHNTVSWYQQALGQGPQFIFQYYREEENGRGNFPPRFSGLQFPNYSSELNVNALELDDSALYLCASSFKGVLGHYEQYFGPGTRLTVT.

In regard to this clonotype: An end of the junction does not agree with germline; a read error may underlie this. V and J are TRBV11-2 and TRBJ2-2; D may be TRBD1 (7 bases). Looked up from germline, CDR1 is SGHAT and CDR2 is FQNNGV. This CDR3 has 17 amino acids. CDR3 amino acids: CASRRDLWQGGTGEPFF. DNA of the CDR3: TGTGCCAGCAGACGCGACCTCTGGCAGGGGGGCACCGGGGAGCCGTTTTTT.

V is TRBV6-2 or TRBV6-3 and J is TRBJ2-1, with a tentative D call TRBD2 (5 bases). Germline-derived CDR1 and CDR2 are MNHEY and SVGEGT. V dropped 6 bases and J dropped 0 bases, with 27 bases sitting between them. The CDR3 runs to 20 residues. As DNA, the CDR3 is TGTGCCAGCAGCCCCATGGCAACGGGGAGTGGGCACAGCTCCTACAATGAGCAGTTCTTC. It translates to CASSPMATGSGHSSYNEQFF.

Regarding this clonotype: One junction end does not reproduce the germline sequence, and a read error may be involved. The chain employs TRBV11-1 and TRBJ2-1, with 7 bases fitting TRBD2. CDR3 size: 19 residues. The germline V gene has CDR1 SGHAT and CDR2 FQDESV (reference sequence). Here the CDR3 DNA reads TGTGCCACCAGCTTACTACCGGGAGGAACCGGTGGCTCATACAATGAGCAGTTCTTC. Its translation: CATSLLPGGTGGSYNEQFF.

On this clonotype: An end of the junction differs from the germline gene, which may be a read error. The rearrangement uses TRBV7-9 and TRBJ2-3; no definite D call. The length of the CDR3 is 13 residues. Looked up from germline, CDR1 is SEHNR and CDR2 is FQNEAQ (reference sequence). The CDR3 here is CAGSPRATDTQYF. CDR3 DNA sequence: TGTGCCGGCAGCCCACGAGCAACAGATACGCAGTATTTT.

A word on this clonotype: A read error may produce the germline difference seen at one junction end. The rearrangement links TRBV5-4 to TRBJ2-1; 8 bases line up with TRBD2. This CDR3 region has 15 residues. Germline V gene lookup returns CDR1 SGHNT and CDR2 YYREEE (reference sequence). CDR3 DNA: TGTGCCAGCAGCTTGCCTAGCGGGCGAGGGAATGGGCAGTTCTTC. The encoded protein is CASSLPSGRGNGQFF.

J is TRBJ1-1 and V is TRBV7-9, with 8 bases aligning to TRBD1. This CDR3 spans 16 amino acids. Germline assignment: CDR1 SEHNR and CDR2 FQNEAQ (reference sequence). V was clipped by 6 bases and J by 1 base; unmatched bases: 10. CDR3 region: CASRTDRASRNTEAFF. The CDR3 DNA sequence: TGTGCCAGCAGGACGGACAGGGCGTCTCGGAACACTGAAGCTTTCTTT.

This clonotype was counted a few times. The CDR3 DNA reads as TGTGCCAGCAGGCCCGGCGGGGGGCAGCCCCAGCATTTT. It is translated as CASRPGGGQPQHF. This chain links TRBV28 with TRBJ1-5; TRBD1 might be the D (5 bases). CDR3 length: 13 amino acids. The germline V gene encodes CDR1 MDHEN and CDR2 SYDVKM. With 6 bases removed from V and 7 bases from J, the gap between germline ends came to 13 bases.